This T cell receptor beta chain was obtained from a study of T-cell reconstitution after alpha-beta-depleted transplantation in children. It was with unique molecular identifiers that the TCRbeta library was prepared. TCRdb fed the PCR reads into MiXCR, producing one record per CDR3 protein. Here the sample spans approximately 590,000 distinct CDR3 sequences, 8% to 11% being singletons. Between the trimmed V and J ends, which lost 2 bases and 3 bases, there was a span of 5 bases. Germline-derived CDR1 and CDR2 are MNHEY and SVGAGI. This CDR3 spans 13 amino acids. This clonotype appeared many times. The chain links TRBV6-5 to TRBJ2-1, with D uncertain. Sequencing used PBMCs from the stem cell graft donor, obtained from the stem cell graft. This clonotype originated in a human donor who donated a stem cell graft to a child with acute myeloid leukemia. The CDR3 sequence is CASSYTGYNEQFF. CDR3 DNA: TGTGCCAGCAGTTACACCGGCTACAATGAGCAGTTCTTC.